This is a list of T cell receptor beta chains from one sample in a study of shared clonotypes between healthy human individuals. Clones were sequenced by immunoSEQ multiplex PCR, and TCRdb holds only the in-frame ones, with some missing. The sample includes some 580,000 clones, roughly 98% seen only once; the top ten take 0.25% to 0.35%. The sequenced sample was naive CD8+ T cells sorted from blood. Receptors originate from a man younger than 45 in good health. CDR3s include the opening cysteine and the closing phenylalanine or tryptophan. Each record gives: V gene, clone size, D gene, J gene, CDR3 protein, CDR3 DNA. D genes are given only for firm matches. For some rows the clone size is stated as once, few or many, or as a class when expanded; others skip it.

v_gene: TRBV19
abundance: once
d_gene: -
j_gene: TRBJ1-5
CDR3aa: CASNVVLWGTGQPQHF
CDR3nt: TGTGCCAGTAATGTTGTTTTATGGGGTACCGGACAGCCCCAGCATTTT

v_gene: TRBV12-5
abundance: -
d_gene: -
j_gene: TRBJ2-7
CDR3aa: CASGTIYEQYF
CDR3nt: TGTGCTAGTGGTACGATATACGAGCAGTACTTC

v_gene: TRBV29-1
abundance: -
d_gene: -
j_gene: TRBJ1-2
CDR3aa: CSVEVEGYGYTF
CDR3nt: TGCAGCGTTGAGGTGGAGGGTTATGGCTACACCTTC

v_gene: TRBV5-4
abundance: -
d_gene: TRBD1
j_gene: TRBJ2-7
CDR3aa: CASSLGDRGLREQYF
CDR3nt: TGTGCCAGCAGCTTGGGGGACAGGGGACTCCGCGAGCAGTACTTC

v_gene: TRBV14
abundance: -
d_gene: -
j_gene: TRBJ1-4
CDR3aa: CASSQRLDKLFF
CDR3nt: TGTGCCAGCAGCCAACGGTTAGACAAACTGTTTTTT

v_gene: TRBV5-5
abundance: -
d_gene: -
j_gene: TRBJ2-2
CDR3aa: CASSTPGLRAGELFF
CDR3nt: TGTGCCAGCAGCACCCCGGGACTCCGGGCCGGGGAGCTGTTTTTT

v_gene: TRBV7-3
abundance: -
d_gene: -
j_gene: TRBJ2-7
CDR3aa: CASSSGDSNYEQYF
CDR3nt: TGTGCCAGCAGCTCCGGGGACTCGAACTACGAGCAGTACTTC

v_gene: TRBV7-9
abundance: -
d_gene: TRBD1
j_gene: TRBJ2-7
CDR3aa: CASSSRGQGANYEQYF
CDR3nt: TGTGCCAGCAGCTCCAGGGGACAGGGGGCAAACTACGAGCAGTACTTC

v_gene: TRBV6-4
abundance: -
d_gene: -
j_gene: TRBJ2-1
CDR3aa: CASSTEGEQFF
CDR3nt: TGTGCCAGCAGTACGGAGGGTGAGCAGTTCTTC

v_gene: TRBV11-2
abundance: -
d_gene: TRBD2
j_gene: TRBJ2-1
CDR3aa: CASSPRLAVAYNEQFF
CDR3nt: TGTGCCAGCAGCCCCAGACTAGCGGTGGCCTACAATGAGCAGTTCTTC

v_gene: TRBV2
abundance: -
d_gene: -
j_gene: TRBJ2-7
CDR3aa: CASTDRSYEQYF
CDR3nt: TGTGCCAGCACCGACAGATCCTACGAGCAGTACTTC

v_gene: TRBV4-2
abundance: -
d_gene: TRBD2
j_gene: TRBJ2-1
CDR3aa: CASSRTSLAGTYNEQFF
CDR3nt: TGTGCCAGCAGCAGGACCTCTCTAGCGGGGACGTACAATGAGCAGTTCTTC

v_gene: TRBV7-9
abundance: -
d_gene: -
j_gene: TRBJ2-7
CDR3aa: CASSLPDSTEQYF
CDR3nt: TGTGCCAGCAGCTTACCCGACAGCACCGAGCAGTACTTC

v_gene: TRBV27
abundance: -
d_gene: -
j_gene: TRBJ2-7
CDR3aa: CASSPPPGKFLAGQYF
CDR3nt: TGTGCCAGCAGCCCTCCCCCAGGGAAATTTTTGGCGGGGCAGTACTTC

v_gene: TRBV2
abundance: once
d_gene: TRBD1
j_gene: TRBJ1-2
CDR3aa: CASRLPYGTAKGYGYTF
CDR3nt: TGTGCCAGCAGACTACCCTATGGGACAGCGAAAGGCTATGGCTACACCTTC

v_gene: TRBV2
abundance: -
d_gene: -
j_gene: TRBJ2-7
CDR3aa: CASSDRAGYSYEQYF
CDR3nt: TGTGCCAGCAGTGATCGGGCAGGATACTCCTACGAGCAGTACTTC

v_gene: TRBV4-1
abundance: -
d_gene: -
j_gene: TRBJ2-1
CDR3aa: CASSQEPQGEQFF
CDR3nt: TGCGCCAGCAGCCAAGAGCCCCAAGGTGAGCAGTTCTTC

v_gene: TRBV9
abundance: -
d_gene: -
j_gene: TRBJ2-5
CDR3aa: CASSEGGSPQETQYF
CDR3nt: TGTGCCAGCAGCGAGGGCGGGTCCCCCCAAGAGACCCAGTACTTC

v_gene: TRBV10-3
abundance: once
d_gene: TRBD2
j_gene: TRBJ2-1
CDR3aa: CAIRDPTSGAYNEQFF
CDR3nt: TGTGCCATCAGGGACCCGACTAGCGGGGCTTACAATGAGCAGTTCTTC

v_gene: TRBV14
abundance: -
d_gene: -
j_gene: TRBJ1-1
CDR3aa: CASSQDPPEAFF
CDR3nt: TGTGCCAGCAGCCAAGATCCGCCTGAAGCTTTCTTT

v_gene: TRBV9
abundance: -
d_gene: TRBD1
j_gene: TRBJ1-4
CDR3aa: CASSQTGGDEKLFF
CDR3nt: TGTGCCAGCAGCCAGACAGGGGGGGATGAAAAACTGTTTTTT

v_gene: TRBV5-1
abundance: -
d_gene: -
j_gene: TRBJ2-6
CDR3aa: CASSLYAAGANVLTF
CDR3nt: TGCGCCAGCAGCTTGTACGCAGCTGGGGCCAACGTCCTGACTTTC

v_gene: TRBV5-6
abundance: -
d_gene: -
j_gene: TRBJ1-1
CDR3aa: CASSLGPNTEAFF
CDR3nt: TGTGCCAGCAGCTTGGGCCCGAACACTGAAGCTTTCTTT

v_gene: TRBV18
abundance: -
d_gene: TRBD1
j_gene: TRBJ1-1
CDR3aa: CASSPRTGGDTEAFF
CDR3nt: TGTGCCAGCTCACCAAGGACAGGGGGGGACACTGAAGCTTTCTTT

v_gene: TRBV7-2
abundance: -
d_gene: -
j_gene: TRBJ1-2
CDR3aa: CASSPPPGRYHTYGYTF
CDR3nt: TGTGCCAGCAGCCCCCCTCCCGGCCGATATCACACCTATGGCTACACCTTC

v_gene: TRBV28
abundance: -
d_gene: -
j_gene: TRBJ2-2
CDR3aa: CASSLGTNTGELFF
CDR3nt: TGTGCCAGCAGTTTAGGCACGAACACCGGGGAGCTGTTTTTT

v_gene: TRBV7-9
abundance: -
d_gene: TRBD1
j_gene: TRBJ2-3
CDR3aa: CASSRWDREGDTQYF
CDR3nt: TGTGCCAGCAGCCGATGGGACAGGGAGGGCGATACGCAGTATTTT

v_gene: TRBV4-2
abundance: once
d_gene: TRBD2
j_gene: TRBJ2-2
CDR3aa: CASSQGTSWGIDTGELFF
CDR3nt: TGTGCCAGCAGCCAAGGGACTAGTTGGGGCATTGACACCGGGGAGCTGTTTTTT

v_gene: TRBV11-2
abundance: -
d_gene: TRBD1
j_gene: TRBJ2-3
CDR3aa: CASSPGQGGTDTQYF
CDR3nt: TGTGCCAGCAGCCCGGGACAGGGTGGCACAGATACGCAGTATTTT

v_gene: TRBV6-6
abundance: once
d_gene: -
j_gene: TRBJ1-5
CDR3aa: CASSYPGSEGNQPQHF
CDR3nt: TGTGCCAGCAGTTACCCAGGGTCGGAGGGCAATCAGCCCCAGCATTTT

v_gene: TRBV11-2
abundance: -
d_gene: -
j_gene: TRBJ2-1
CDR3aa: CASTDGAVAYNEQFF
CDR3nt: TGTGCCAGCACTGATGGTGCGGTCGCCTACAATGAGCAGTTCTTC

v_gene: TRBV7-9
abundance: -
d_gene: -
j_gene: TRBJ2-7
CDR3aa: CASSRTVSYEQYF
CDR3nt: TGTGCCAGCAGCCGAACGGTCTCCTACGAGCAGTACTTC

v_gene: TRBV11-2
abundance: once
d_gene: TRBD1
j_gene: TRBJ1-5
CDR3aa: CASSLSGGNQPQHF
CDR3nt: TGTGCCAGCAGCTTATCAGGGGGAAATCAGCCCCAGCATTTT

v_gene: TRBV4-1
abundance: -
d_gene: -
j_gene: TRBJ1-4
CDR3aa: CASSHEHMGGEKLFF
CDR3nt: TGCGCCAGCAGCCACGAACACATGGGAGGGGAAAAACTGTTTTTT

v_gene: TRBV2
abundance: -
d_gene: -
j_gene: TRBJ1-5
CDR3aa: CASSPDQNFGQHF
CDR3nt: TGTGCCAGCAGCCCCGACCAGAATTTCGGGCAGCATTTT

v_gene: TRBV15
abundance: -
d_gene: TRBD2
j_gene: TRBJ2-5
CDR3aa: CATSRELAGPYQETQYF
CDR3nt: TGTGCCACCAGCAGAGAGCTAGCGGGACCTTACCAAGAGACCCAGTACTTC

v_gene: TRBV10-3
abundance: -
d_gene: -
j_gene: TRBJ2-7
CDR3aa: CAISESWEQYF
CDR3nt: TGTGCCATCAGTGAGTCCTGGGAGCAGTACTTC

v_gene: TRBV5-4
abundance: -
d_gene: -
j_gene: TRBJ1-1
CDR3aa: CASSLGFGEFNTEAFF
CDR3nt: TGTGCCAGCAGCTTGGGGTTTGGGGAATTTAACACTGAAGCTTTCTTT

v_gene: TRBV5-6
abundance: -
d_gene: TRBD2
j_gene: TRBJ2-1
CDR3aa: CASKLLRTSGTGEQFF
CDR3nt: TGTGCCAGCAAATTACTTAGGACTAGCGGGACTGGTGAGCAGTTCTTC

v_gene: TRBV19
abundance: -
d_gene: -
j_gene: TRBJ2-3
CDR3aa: CASSIWDGEHTQYF
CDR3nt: TGTGCCAGTAGTATTTGGGACGGGGAACATACGCAGTATTTT

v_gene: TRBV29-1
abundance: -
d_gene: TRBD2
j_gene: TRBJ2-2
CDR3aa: CSVEFSGSAPGELFF
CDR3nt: TGCAGCGTTGAATTTAGCGGGAGCGCCCCCGGGGAGCTGTTTTTT

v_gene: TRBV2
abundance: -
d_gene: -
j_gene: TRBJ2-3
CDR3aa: CASGTDTQYF
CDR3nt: TGTGCCAGCGGGACTGATACGCAGTATTTT

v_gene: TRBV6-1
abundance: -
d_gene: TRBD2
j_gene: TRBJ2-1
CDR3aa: CASSETGPSGNEQFF
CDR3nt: TGTGCCAGCAGTGAGACGGGGCCTAGCGGCAATGAGCAGTTCTTC